One TCR beta chain is described in this entry. Libraries were prepared by immunoSEQ multiplex PCR; TCRdb keeps only in-frame clonotypes and omits some of them. Here the sample spans some 320,000 clones, 89% being singletons. Two negative PCRs, clearance, or symptom resolution had been documented for recovered Cohort 3 donors. V was shortened by 1 base and J by 2 bases, with 7 bases between the two germline ends. The CDR3 loop spans 14 amino acids. The germline V gene encodes CDR1 MGHRA and CDR2 YSYEKL. The record originates from a study of blood T cell repertoires in COVID-19. Sequencing was performed on PBMCs or T cells enriched from blood (not recorded which). This chain connects TRBV4-1 to TRBJ2-3; D is possibly TRBD2 (5 bases). The TCR originated in a man in his 60s who had recovered from COVID-19. The CDR3 nucleotides are TGCGCCAGCAGCCAAGTAGCGAACACAGATACGCAGTATTTT. Translated, it gives CASSQVANTDTQYF.